A selection of T cell receptor beta chains follows, all from one sample in a study of blood T cells in healthy people across ages. TCRdb ran MiXCR on the 5' RACE reads and lists one entry per CDR3 protein. The table records 800,000 to 950,000 distinct CDR3 sequences, almost 30% of them present only once. In addition, the sample was reused for a study of T cells of mothers and their children.

Material for sequencing was blood. These receptors were obtained from a woman aged 40 to 50 in good health. CDR3s leave out the opening cysteine and the closing phenylalanine or tryptophan. Some rows have no size entry. The others give once, few or many, or a class for an expanded clone.

v_gene	abundance	CDR3aa
TRBV10-3	many	AISEGVGSKNIQY
TRBV7-2	few	ASSSARDYTSTDTQY
TRBV29-1	few	SVGLVVYNEQF
TRBV5-1	many	ASSPASEQF
TRBV12-3/TRBV12-4	many	ASSFSGNKWGYGYT
TRBV12-3/TRBV12-4	-	ASSPDSHTGELF
TRBV7-3	-	AGSSDRGQADTQY
TRBV6-5	many	ASSSPSRSESYEQY
TRBV12-3/TRBV12-4	-	ASSPGGALETQY
TRBV12-3/TRBV12-4	many	ASSRGTASEY
TRBV28	-	ASSSASGGSYNEQF